Many counts were recorded for the clone carrying this T cell receptor beta chain. Its antigen remains unknown. The data stem from a study of identical twins. Broader study findings: Interpretation of the results relied on cross-sectional statistical analysis and not on following the same donors. A partial confounding effect on zero-insertion analyses could come from invariant MAIT and iNKT cells.

In every case, the donor was a healthy Caucasian. V was shortened by 4 bases and J by 0 bases, with 13 bases between the two germline ends. The CDR3 is made up of 17 amino acids. Using its own MiXCR run on the 5' RACE reads, TCRdb lists one record per CDR3 protein. Of around 160,000 distinct CDR3 sequences in the sample, 3.5% were seen once. This receptor was taken from a man between 18 and 35 years old in good health. The sequencing input was memory T cells sorted from blood. The gene calls are TRBV12-3 or TRBV12-4 and TRBJ2-6; D gene uncertain. In DNA form, the CDR3 reads TGTGCCAGCAGTTCCGGGCCGGTTAGCTCTGGGGCCAACGTCCTGACTTTC. Encoded protein: CASSSGPVSSGANVLTF.